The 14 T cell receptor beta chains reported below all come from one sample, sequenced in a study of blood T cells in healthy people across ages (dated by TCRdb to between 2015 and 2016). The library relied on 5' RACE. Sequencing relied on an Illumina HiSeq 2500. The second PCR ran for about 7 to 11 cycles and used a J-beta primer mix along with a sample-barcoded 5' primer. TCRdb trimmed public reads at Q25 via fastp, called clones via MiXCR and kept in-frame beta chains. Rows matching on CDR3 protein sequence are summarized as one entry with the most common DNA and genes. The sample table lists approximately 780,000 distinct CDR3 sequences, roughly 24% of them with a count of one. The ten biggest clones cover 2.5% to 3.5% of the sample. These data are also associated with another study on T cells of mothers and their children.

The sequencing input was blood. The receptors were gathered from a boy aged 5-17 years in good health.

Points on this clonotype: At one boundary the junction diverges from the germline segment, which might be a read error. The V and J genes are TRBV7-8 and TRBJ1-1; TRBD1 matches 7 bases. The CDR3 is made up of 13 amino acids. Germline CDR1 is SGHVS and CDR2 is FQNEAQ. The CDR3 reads CASSLGQGGEALF. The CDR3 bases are TGTGCCAGCAGCTTAGGACAGGGCGGTGAAGCTCTCTTT.

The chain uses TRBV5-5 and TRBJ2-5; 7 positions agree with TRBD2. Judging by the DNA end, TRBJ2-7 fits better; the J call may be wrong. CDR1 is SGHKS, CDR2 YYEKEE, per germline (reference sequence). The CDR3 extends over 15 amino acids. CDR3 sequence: CASSLVSLAAYEQYF. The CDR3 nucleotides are TGTGCCAGCAGCTTGGTATCTCTAGCGGCCTACGAGCAGTACTTC.

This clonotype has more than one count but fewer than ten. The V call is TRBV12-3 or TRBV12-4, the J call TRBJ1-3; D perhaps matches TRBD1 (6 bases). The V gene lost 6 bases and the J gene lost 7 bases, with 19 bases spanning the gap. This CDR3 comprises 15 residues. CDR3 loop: CASRDTRGAYNTIYF. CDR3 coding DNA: TGTGCCAGCAGAGATACCCGGGGGGCTTACAACACCATATATTTT.

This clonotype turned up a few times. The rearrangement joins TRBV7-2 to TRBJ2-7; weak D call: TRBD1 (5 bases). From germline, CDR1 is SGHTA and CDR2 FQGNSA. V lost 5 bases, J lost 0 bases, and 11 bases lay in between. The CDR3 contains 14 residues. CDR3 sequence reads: CASSATEISYEQYF. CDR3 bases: TGTGCCAGCAGCGCGACAGAGATCTCCTACGAGCAGTACTTC.

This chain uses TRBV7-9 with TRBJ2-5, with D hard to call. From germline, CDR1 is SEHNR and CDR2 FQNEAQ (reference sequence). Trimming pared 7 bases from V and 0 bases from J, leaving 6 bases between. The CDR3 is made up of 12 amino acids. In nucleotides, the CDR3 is TGTGCCAGCAACCAAGACCAAGAGACCCAGTACTTC. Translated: CASNQDQETQYF.

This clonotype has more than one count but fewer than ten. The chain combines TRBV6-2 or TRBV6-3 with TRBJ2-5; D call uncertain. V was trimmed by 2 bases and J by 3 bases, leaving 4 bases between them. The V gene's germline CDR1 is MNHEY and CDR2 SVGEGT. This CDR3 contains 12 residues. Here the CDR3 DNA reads TGTGCCAGCAGTTACGGGAAAGAGACCCAGTACTTC. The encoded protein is CASSYGKETQYF.

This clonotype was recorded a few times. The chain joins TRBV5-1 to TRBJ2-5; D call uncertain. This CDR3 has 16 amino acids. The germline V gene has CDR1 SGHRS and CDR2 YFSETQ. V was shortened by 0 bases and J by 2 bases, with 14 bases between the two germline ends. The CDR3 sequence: CASSLAPMAVQETQYF. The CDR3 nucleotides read TGCGCCAGCAGCTTGGCCCCGATGGCAGTTCAAGAGACCCAGTACTTC.

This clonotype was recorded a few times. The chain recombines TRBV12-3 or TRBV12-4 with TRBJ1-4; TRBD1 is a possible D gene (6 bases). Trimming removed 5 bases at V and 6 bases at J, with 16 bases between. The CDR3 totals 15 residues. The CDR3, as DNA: TGTGCCAGCAGTCGCCTTGGCGGGGGGCATGAAAAACTGTTTTTT. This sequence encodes CASSRLGGGHEKLFF.

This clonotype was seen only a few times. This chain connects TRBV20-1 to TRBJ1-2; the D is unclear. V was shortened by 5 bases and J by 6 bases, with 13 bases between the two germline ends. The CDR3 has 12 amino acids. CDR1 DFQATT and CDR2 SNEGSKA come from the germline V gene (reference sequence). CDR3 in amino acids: CSAGDGENGYTF. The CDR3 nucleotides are TGCAGTGCTGGGGATGGGGAGAATGGCTACACCTTC.

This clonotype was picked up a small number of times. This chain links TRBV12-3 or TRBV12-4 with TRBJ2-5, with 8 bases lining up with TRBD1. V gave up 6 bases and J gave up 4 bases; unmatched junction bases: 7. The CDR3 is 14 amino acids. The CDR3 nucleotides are TGTGCCAGCAGGTTGCAGGGGGCTGGAGAGACCCAGTACTTC. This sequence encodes CASRLQGAGETQYF.

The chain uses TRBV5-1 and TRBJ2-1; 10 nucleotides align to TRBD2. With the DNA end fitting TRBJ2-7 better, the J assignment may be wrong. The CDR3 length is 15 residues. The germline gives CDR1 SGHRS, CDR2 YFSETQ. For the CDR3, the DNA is TGCGCCAGCAGCTTACTAGCGGGGCAAATCTACGAGCAGTACTTC. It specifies CASSLLAGQIYEQYF.

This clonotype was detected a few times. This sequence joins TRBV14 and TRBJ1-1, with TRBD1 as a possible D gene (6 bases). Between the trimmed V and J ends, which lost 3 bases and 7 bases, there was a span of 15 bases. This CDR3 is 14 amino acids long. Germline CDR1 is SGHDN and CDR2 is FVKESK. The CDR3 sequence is CASSQVQGPGEAFF. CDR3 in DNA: TGTGCCAGCAGCCAGGTCCAGGGGCCGGGTGAAGCTTTCTTT.

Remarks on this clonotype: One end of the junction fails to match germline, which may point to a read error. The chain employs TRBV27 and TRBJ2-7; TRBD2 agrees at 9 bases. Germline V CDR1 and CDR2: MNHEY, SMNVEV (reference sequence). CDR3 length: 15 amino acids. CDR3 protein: CASGLSPSGKYEQYF. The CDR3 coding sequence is TGTGCCAGCGGTTTATCCCCTAGCGGGAAATACGAGCAGTACTTC.

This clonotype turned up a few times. This CDR3 reads CSVELGDLNIQYF. CDR3 in DNA: TGCAGCGTTGAACTCGGGGACCTAAACATTCAGTACTTC. The chain carries TRBV29-1 and TRBJ2-4, with D perhaps matching TRBD1 or TRBD2 (5 bases each). Looked up from germline, CDR1 is SQVTM and CDR2 is ANQGSEA. The CDR3 sequence is 13 residues long. V was shortened by 2 bases and J by 6 bases, with 11 bases between the two germline ends.